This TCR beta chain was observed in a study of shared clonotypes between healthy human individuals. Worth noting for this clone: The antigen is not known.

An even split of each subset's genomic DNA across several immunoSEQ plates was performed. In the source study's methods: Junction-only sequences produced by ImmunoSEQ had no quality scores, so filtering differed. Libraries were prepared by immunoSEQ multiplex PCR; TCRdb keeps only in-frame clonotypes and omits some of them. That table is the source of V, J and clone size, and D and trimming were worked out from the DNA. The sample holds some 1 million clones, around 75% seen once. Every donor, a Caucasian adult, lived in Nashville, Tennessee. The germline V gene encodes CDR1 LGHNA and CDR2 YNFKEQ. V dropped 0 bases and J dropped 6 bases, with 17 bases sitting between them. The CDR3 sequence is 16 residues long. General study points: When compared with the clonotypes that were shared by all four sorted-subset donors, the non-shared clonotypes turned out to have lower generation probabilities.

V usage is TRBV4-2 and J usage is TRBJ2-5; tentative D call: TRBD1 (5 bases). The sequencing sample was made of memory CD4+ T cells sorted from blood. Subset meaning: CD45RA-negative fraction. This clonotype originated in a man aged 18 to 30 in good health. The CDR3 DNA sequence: TGTGCCAGCAGCCAAGATCAGGGTACGGGTAGGAAGACCCAGTACTTC. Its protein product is CASSQDQGTGRKTQYF.